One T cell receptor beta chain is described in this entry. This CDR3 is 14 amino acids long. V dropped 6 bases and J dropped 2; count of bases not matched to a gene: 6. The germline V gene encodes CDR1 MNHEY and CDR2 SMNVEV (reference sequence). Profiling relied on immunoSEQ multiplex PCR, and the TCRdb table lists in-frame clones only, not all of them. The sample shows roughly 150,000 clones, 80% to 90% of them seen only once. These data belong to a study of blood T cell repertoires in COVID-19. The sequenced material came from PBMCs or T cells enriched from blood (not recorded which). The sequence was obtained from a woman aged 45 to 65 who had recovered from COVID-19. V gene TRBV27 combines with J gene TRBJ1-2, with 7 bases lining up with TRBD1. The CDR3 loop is CASRRTGLNYGYTF. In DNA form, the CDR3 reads TGTGCCAGCAGGAGGACAGGCCTGAACTATGGCTACACCTTC.